One and the same sample provided the 13 T cell receptor beta chains below, sequenced in a study of blood T cell repertoires in COVID-19. Here immunoSEQ multiplex PCR was the method, and the copy in TCRdb shows in-frame clones only, minus some. The sample consists of over 200,000 clones, 88% of them appearing once. The material sequenced was peripheral blood. All receptors come from a human donor in a cohort sampled during active COVID-19.

The V gene is TRBV4-1, the J gene TRBJ1-2, with D tentatively TRBD1 (6 bases). This CDR3 contains 15 residues. Trimming took off 1 base at V and 3 bases at J, with 12 bases between the two ends. In germline, CDR1 is MGHRA, CDR2 YSYEKL. CDR3 region: CASSQGPQGDYGYTF. In DNA form, the CDR3 reads TGCGCCAGCAGCCAAGGCCCACAGGGTGACTATGGCTACACCTTC.

This clone was found once. The chain employs TRBV2 and TRBJ2-1; maybe TRBD2 (6 bases). The V end was cut by 11 bases, the J end by 4 bases, with 18 bases between. This CDR3 is built from 14 residues. The germline gives CDR1 SNHLY, CDR2 FYNNEI. CDR3 sequence: CALGGGLEYNEQFF. The DNA for the CDR3 is TGTGCCCTGGGTGGGGGGTTAGAGTACAATGAGCAGTTCTTC.

V gene TRBV21-1 combines with J gene TRBJ2-7; whether TRBD1, the table's D call, matches the DNA was not checked. TRBV21-1 is described as a pseudogene. This CDR3 contains 16 residues. The CDR3 DNA sequence: TGTGCCAGCAGCAAATTCCGGGGACAGGGGGCCCACGAGCAGTACTTC. This codes for CASSKFRGQGAHEQYF.

The chain recombines TRBV4-1 with TRBJ2-7, with TRBD2 matching over 16 bases. V was clipped by 1 base and J by 4 bases; unmatched bases: 4. This CDR3 has 17 residues. Germline lookup yields CDR1 MGHRA and CDR2 YSYEKL. CDR3 in DNA: TGCGCCAGCAGCCAAGCCGGGACTAGCGGGGGGGCGTACGAGCAGTACTTC. Encoded protein: CASSQAGTSGGAYEQYF.

Comment on this clone: The junction differs from germline at one of its ends, possibly a read error. J is TRBJ2-1 and V is TRBV24-1; D not certain. CDR3 size: 12 residues. CDR1 is KGHDR and CDR2 is SFDVKD in the germline V gene. The CDR3 DNA reads TGTGCCACCAGTTACTCCAACAATGAGCAGTTCTTC. It codes for CATSYSNNEQFF.

A single count supports this clone. The V call is TRBV10-3, the J call TRBJ2-1; 16 bases fit TRBD2. The junction had 9 bases not matched to a gene; V was cut back by 6 bases and J by 7 bases. This CDR3 spans 17 amino acids. Germline CDR1 reads ENHRY; CDR2 reads SYGVKD. CDR3 nucleotide sequence: TGTGCCATCAGGGGGACTAGCGGGAGGGACGGCGGAAATGAGCAGTTCTTC. Protein sequence: CAIRGTSGRDGGNEQFF.

J is TRBJ2-3 and V is TRBV10-1; 11 bases are shared with TRBD2. The CDR3 runs to 16 residues. The germline V gene has CDR1 WNHNN and CDR2 SYGVQD (reference sequence). Trimming cost V 0 bases and J 4 bases; bases outside gene matches: 3. The CDR3 DNA reads as TGCGCCAGCAGTGAGTCCAAACTAGCGGGGGCAGATACGCAGTATTTT. It specifies CASSESKLAGADTQYF.

The chain joins TRBV15 to TRBJ2-7, with 12 nucleotides matching TRBD2. With 2 bases clipped from V and 2 bases from J, the junction kept 1 base outside the gene matches. The CDR3 has 15 residues. Germline-derived CDR1 and CDR2 are LNHNV and YYDKDF (reference sequence). The chain's CDR3 is CATSRRTSGAYEQYF. CDR3 DNA: TGTGCCACCAGCAGAAGGACTAGCGGGGCCTACGAGCAGTACTTC.

This sequence joins TRBV6-5 and TRBJ1-1; D remains unclear. This CDR3 comprises 13 residues. The V end was cut by 2 bases, the J end by 1 base, with 5 bases between. CDR1 and CDR2 (germline): MNHEY, SVGAGI. CDR3 sequence: CASSYGGNTEAFF. CDR3 coding DNA: TGTGCCAGCAGTTACGGCGGGAACACTGAAGCTTTCTTT.

This chain uses TRBV15 with TRBJ2-3; D gene uncertain. This CDR3 is built from 14 residues. Germline loops: CDR1 LNHNV, CDR2 YYDKDF (reference sequence). The germline V and J ends were trimmed by 1 base and 2 bases, with 7 bases remaining between them. In nucleotides, the CDR3 is TGTGCCACCAGCAGAGGCAGAAACACAGATACGCAGTATTTT. This gives the protein CATSRGRNTDTQYF.

The CDR3: CASSPGWANTGELFF. CDR3 bases: TGTGCCAGTAGTCCAGGGTGGGCGAACACCGGGGAGCTGTTTTTT. The chain has TRBV19 and TRBJ2-2; D may be TRBD1 (5 bases). The ends were cut back, 5 bases at V and 0 bases at J, with 10 bases in the middle. CDR3 length: 15 residues. Germline V lookup: CDR1 LNHDA, CDR2 SQIVND (reference sequence).

V gene TRBV27 combines with J gene TRBJ1-5; 7 nucleotides match TRBD1. This CDR3 comprises 15 residues. The germline V gene has CDR1 MNHEY and CDR2 SMNVEV (reference sequence). Trimming took 5 bases from V and 1 from J; bases not matched to a gene: 5. CDR3 bases: TGTGCCAGCAGTCTAGGGGGCGCAAGCAATCAGCCCCAGCATTTT. This sequence encodes CASSLGGASNQPQHF.

About this clone: Other DNA sequences in this specimen translate into the identical CDR3. The chain couples TRBV6-5 to TRBJ2-7; D unresolved. The CDR3 has 14 residues. The V and J ends lost 0 bases and 0 bases respectively, with 6 bases between them. Germline CDR1 is MNHEY and CDR2 is SVGAGI. The DNA for the CDR3 is TGTGCCAGCAGTTACTCGGGCAGCTCCTACGAGCAGTACTTC. This codes for CASSYSGSSYEQYF.